This is a list of T cell receptor beta chains from one sample in a study of blood T cell repertoires in COVID-19. TCRdb's table, derived via immunoSEQ multiplex PCR, lists solely in-frame clones and lacks some. The data show about 270,000 clones, about nine tenths seen once. Sequencing used peripheral blood. The receptors were sampled from a man between 40 and 49 years old with active or convalescent COVID-19. Both conserved end residues are trimmed from each CDR3.

J gene: TRBJ1-4
V gene: TRBV15
CDR3 protein: ATSSGTGSEKLF

J gene: TRBJ2-1
V gene: TRBV11-1
CDR3 protein: ASAIGLAGAGEQF

J gene: TRBJ2-2
V gene: TRBV19
CDR3 protein: ASSTSTGELF

J gene: TRBJ2-3
V gene: TRBV9
CDR3 protein: ASYGRAYRAFTDTQY

J gene: TRBJ1-2
V gene: TRBV24-1
CDR3 protein: ATSESGGTNYGYT

J gene: TRBJ2-7
V gene: TRBV11-2
CDR3 protein: ASSPGSGSLRGAYEQY

J gene: TRBJ1-3
V gene: TRBV10-3
CDR3 protein: AISDPVEGFPGNTIY

J gene: TRBJ2-1
V gene: TRBV4-2
CDR3 protein: ASSQAGLRDSEQF

J gene: TRBJ2-3
V gene: TRBV5-4
CDR3 protein: ASRRGLAGGSIKPDTQY

J gene: TRBJ1-6
V gene: TRBV5-4
CDR3 protein: ASSDRGLVGNSPLH

J gene: TRBJ1-2
V gene: TRBV19
CDR3 protein: ASRKDRGYYGYT

J gene: TRBJ2-1
V gene: TRBV5-4
CDR3 protein: ASSVGQGVFDEQF

J gene: TRBJ2-4
V gene: TRBV7-9
CDR3 protein: ASSLGGGRAQNIQY

J gene: TRBJ2-3
V gene: TRBV6-6
CDR3 protein: ASSYNGQPTDTQY

J gene: TRBJ2-7
V gene: TRBV6-5
CDR3 protein: ASLRDSYEQY

J gene: TRBJ1-6
V gene: TRBV7-9
CDR3 protein: ASSLPDSPLH

J gene: TRBJ1-1
V gene: TRBV11-3
CDR3 protein: ASSLGTRMNTEAF

J gene: TRBJ2-3
V gene: TRBV12-5
CDR3 protein: ASGPGTSGRPDTQY

J gene: TRBJ2-1
V gene: TRBV7-3
CDR3 protein: ASTSSGTRPNEQF

J gene: TRBJ1-4
V gene: TRBV5-1
CDR3 protein: ASSLEGAPRIF

J gene: TRBJ2-7
V gene: TRBV9
CDR3 protein: ASSETGGSYEQY

J gene: TRBJ2-7
V gene: TRBV14
CDR3 protein: ASSQRQGRFDEQY

J gene: TRBJ1-2
V gene: TRBV4-1
CDR3 protein: ASSQSGYYGYT

J gene: TRBJ2-3
V gene: TRBV5-1
CDR3 protein: ASSLASSGRGADTQY

J gene: TRBJ2-3
V gene: TRBV12-5
CDR3 protein: ASGLGLAGGTDTQY